This T cell receptor beta chain was captured in a study of blood T cells in healthy people across ages. Every sample had a minimum of 6.5 million PBMCs isolated. This clonotype showed up just a few times. A second PCR of roughly 7 to 11 cycles used a sample-barcoded 5' primer and a J-beta primer mix. Using its own MiXCR run on the 5' RACE reads, TCRdb lists one record per CDR3 protein. The sample includes 450,000 to 700,000 distinct CDR3 sequences, roughly 28% of them seen just once. Source material: blood. This TCR came from an older woman in good health.

CDR3 amino acids: CASSPRASGANVLTF. The CDR3 bases are TGTGCCAGCTCACCAAGAGCCTCTGGGGCCAACGTCCTGACTTTC. This chain links TRBV18 with TRBJ2-6, with D uncertain. V was trimmed by 2 bases and J by 0 bases, leaving 5 bases between them. The germline V gene encodes CDR1 KGHSH and CDR2 LQKENI. CDR3 length: 15 amino acids.